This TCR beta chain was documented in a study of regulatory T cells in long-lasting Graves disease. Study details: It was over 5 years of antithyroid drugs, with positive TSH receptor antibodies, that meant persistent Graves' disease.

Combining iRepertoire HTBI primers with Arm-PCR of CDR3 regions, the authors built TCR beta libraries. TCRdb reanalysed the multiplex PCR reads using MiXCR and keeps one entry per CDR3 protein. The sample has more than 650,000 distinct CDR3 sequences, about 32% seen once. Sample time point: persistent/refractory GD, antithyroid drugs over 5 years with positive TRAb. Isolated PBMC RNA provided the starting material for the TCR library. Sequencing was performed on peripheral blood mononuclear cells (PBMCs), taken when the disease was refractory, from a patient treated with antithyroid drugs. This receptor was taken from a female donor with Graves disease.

This CDR3 is CASRAGVNSPLHF. CDR3 nucleotide sequence: TGTGCCAGCAGGGCGGGGGTTAATTCACCCCTCCACTTT. The chain employs TRBV25-1 and TRBJ1-6; tentative D call: TRBD1 (5 bases). This CDR3 is built from 13 residues. The germline CDR1 and CDR2 sequences are MGHDK and SYGVNS. Trimming cost V 6 bases and J 6 bases, with 9 bases left between them.